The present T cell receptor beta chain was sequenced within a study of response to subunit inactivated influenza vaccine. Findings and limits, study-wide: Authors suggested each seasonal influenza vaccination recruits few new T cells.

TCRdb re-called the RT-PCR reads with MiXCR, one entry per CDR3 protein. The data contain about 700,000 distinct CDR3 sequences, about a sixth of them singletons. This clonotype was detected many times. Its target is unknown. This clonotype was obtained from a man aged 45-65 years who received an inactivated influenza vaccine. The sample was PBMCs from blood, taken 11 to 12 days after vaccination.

The CDR3, as DNA: TGTGCCAGCAGGAATCAAGGGAGGTCACCCCTCCACTTT. It codes for CASRNQGRSPLHF. The chain combines TRBV10-3 with TRBJ1-6; the D is unclear. V was trimmed by 10 bases and J by 10 bases, leaving 17 bases between them. This CDR3 is built from 13 residues. Germline V gene data show CDR1 as ENHRY and CDR2 as SYGVKD.